Below are 2 T cell receptor beta chains sequenced from a single sample in a study of post-analysis software for immune sequencing data. Study-wide findings and caveats: Patients showed TRBV5-6, TRBV5-1 and TRBV20-1 among five TRBV segments more frequent than in controls.

The TCR beta cDNA libraries contained unique molecular identifiers. TCRdb called the PCR reads again in MiXCR, with one record for every CDR3 protein. Among roughly 580,000 distinct CDR3 sequences listed, about 40% were seen once. No antigen is known for these receptors. The sequencing input was blood. These TCRs come from a girl between 10 and 17 years old with multiple sclerosis.

The chain couples TRBV7-9 to TRBJ1-6; 9 bases are a match to TRBD1. Trimming took 5 bases from V and 7 from J; bases not matched to a gene: 9. The CDR3 has 16 amino acids. Germline loops: CDR1 SEHNR, CDR2 FQNEAQ (reference sequence). The CDR3 region is CASSQRTGAGNSPLHF. DNA for the CDR3: TGTGCCAGCAGCCAACGGACAGGGGCGGGGAATTCACCCCTCCACTTT.

The CDR3 coding sequence is TGTGCCAGCAGCCAAGGGGACATAGCCTACGAGCAGTACTTC. This translates into CASSQGDIAYEQYF. This sequence joins TRBV3-1 and TRBJ2-7; D is perhaps TRBD1 (6 bases). With 1 base removed from V and 2 bases from J, the gap between germline ends came to 9 bases. There are 14 residues in the CDR3. Germline CDR1 and CDR2: LGHDT and YNNKEL (reference sequence).